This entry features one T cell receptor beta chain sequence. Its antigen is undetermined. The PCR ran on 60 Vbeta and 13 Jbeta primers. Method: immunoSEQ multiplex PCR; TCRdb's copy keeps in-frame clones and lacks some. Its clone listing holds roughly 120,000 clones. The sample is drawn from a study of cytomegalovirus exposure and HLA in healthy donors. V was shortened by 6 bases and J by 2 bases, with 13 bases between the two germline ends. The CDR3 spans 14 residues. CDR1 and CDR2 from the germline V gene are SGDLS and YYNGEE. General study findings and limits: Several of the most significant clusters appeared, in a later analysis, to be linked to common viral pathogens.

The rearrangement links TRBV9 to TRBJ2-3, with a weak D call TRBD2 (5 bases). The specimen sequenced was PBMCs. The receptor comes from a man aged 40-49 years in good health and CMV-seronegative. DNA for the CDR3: TGTGCCAGCAAGTCCCGGGGATCCACAGATACGCAGTATTTT. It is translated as CASKSRGSTDTQYF. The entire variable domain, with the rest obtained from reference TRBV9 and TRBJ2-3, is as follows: DSGVTQTPKHLITATGQRVTLRCSPRSGDLSVYWYQQSLDQGLQFLIQYYNGEERAKGNILERFSAQQFPDLHSELNLSSLELGDSALYFCASKSRGSTDTQYFGPGTRLTVL.